This TCR beta chain was found in a study of cytomegalovirus exposure and HLA in healthy donors. Overall study findings and caveats: As was reported, the HLA-A and HLA-B alleles of most subjects were accurately predicted from TCR beta sequences.

Worth noting for this clone: The antigen remains unidentified.

Researchers ran the PCR with 60 Vbeta and 13 Jbeta primers. TCRdb's copy holds only in-frame clones and misses some; the assay was immunoSEQ multiplex PCR. This sample has about 92,000 clones, with more than 65% found just once. This CDR3 is 15 amino acids long. The germline gives CDR1 KGHSH, CDR2 LQKENI. Trimming took 2 bases from V and 9 from J; bases not matched to a gene: 12. This TCR derives from a woman between 18 and 29 years old in good health and CMV-seropositive. The material sequenced was PBMCs. The chain recombines TRBV18 with TRBJ1-1; TRBD1 matches at 7 bases. The CDR3 coding sequence is TGTGCCAGCTCACCATATACCCGACAGGGTTGGCAAGCTTTCTTT. The encoded protein is CASSPYTRQGWQAFF.